The clone carrying this T cell receptor beta chain was detected a few times. Via MiXCR, TCRdb re-called the reads, giving one row per CDR3 protein. The sample holds about 160,000 distinct CDR3 sequences, 15% to 20% seen once. Germline lookup yields CDR1 MNHEY and CDR2 SVGAGI. V was pared by 5 bases and J by 4 bases, with 3 bases of the junction left unmatched. The CDR3 is 13 residues long. The data derive from a study of T cell repertoires in cytomegalovirus infection. Sequenced input: CD8+ T cells from PBMCs. The source is a human donor in good health (CMV status not recorded). Some clones in this sample may be carry-over from other donors' samples. This rearrangement joins TRBV6-5 to TRBJ1-1; TRBD1 agrees at 8 bases. The CDR3 bases are TGTGCCAGCAGTCCGGACAGGGCCACTGAAGCTTTCTTT. Its protein product is CASSPDRATEAFF.